One sample yielded the 5 T cell receptor beta chains listed below, sequenced in a study of OX40 agonist ivuxolimab in advanced cancers. Profiled with immunoSEQ multiplex PCR; TCRdb holds only in-frame clones, not every one. The repertoire has tens of thousands of clones, about 87% of them found once; the top ten carry 20% to 30%. Specimen: CD4+ or CD8+ T cells sorted from blood, collected in a trial of the OX40 agonist ivuxolimab. The receptors come from an adult with an advanced solid tumor such as melanoma, head and neck, liver or kidney cancer.

This clone was detected only a few times. The chain uses TRBV4-1 and TRBJ2-3; 8 nucleotides match TRBD2. The CDR3 runs to 16 residues. V shed 0 bases and J 4 bases; nucleotides not matched to a gene: 6. Germline V CDR1 and CDR2: MGHRA, YSYEKL. The CDR3 bases are TGCGCCAGCAGCCAAGAACCAGCGGGAGCTCCAGATACGCAGTATTTT. This sequence encodes CASSQEPAGAPDTQYF.

V is TRBV27 and J is TRBJ2-7, with D perhaps given as TRBD1 or TRBD2 (6 bases each). This CDR3 is built from 12 residues. Germline V gene data show CDR1 as MNHEY and CDR2 as SMNVEV (reference sequence). Between the trimmed V and J ends, which lost 3 bases and 6 bases, there was a span of 9 bases. The CDR3 nucleotides read TGTGCCAGCAGTTTCTGGGGGGCCGAGCAGTACTTC. Encoded protein: CASSFWGAEQYF.

The chain is built from TRBV7-9 and TRBJ2-5; D is perhaps TRBD2 (5 bases). The CDR3 runs to 14 residues. Deletions cut 2 bases from V and 1 base from J, with 8 bases between. From germline, CDR1 is SEHNR and CDR2 FQNEAQ (reference sequence). For the CDR3, the DNA is TGTGCCAGCAGCTTATACGGGGTCCAAGAGACCCAGTACTTC. It translates to CASSLYGVQETQYF.

The sample holds one count of this clone. The chain uses TRBV5-1 and TRBJ2-1, with 7 bases identical to TRBD2. This CDR3 has 12 residues. Germline CDR1 reads SGHRS; CDR2 reads YFSETQ. J lost 8 bases, V lost 4 bases, and 3 bases had no gene match. The CDR3 loop is CASSKRGDEQFF. The CDR3, as DNA: TGCGCCAGCAGCAAGCGGGGCGATGAGCAGTTCTTC.

This chain connects TRBV19 to TRBJ2-7; D perhaps matches TRBD2 (5 bases). The CDR3 sequence is 13 residues long. The germline CDR1 and CDR2 sequences are LNHDA and SQIVND (reference sequence). Trimming cost V 11 bases and J 0 bases, with 14 bases left between them. CDR3 amino acids: CASSLGISYEQYF. The CDR3 bases are TGTGCCTCAAGCCTCGGGATCTCCTACGAGCAGTACTTC.